These T cell receptor beta chains were read from a single sample in a study of blood T cell repertoires in COVID-19. Generated by immunoSEQ multiplex PCR, the TCRdb table keeps only in-frame clones and is missing some. This table has roughly 50,000 clones, roughly 85% appearing once. Sequencing input: peripheral blood. These receptors were obtained from a man in his sixties with acute or convalescent COVID-19. Each CDR3 is given with its conserved first and last residue. D genes are given only for firm matches. Rows may omit the clone size; those that give it use once, few, many or a size class.

TRBD2	TRBJ2-1	NA	TRBV3-1/TRBV3-2	CASILSGGGPPAYNEQFF	TGTGCCAGCATCTTAAGCGGGGGAGGTCCCCCCGCCTACAATGAGCAGTTCTTC
NA	TRBJ2-5	NA	TRBV7-2	CASSLKRAMQETQYF	TGTGCCAGCAGCTTAAAGAGGGCGATGCAAGAGACCCAGTACTTC
TRBD1	TRBJ1-3	NA	TRBV18	CASSPDRAGNTIYF	TGTGCCAGCTCACCTGACAGGGCCGGAAACACCATATATTTT
TRBD1	TRBJ1-2	NA	TRBV9	CASSPTGGYGYTF	TGTGCCAGCAGCCCTACAGGGGGGTATGGCTACACCTTC
NA	TRBJ1-3	once	TRBV2	CASSLQGYSGNTIYF	TGTGCCAGCAGTTTACAGGGCTACTCTGGAAACACCATATATTTT
NA	TRBJ2-7	NA	TRBV27	CASSFLDGAYEQYF	TGTGCCAGCAGTTTTTTGGACGGGGCCTACGAGCAGTACTTC
NA	TRBJ1-1	NA	TRBV10-1	CASSETGKGTEAFF	TGCGCCAGCAGTGAGACAGGGAAAGGCACTGAAGCTTTCTTT
TRBD2	TRBJ2-3	NA	TRBV27	CASSLKPPGLAGTDTQYF	TGTGCCAGCAGTTTAAAGCCCCCGGGACTAGCGGGGACAGATACGCAGTATTTT
NA	TRBJ1-5	NA	TRBV27	CASSPSTGILSNQPQHF	TGTGCCAGCAGTCCCTCCACAGGGATCCTTAGCAATCAGCCCCAGCATTTT
TRBD2	TRBJ2-2	NA	TRBV27	CASSLLAGGELFF	TGTGCCAGCAGTTTACTAGCGGGAGGGGAGCTGTTTTTT
TRBD1	TRBJ1-1	NA	TRBV5-5	CASSFGRRGQGDTEAFF	TGTGCCAGCAGCTTTGGCCGGCGGGGACAGGGGGACACTGAAGCTTTCTTT
NA	TRBJ2-4	once	TRBV2	CASSAGINGDIQYF	TGTGCCAGCAGTGCTGGGATCAACGGGGACATTCAGTACTTC
TRBD1	TRBJ1-3	NA	TRBV10-3	CAISESGQGKYSGNTIYF	TGTGCCATCAGTGAGTCGGGACAGGGGAAGTACTCTGGAAACACCATATATTTT
TRBD1	TRBJ1-2	NA	TRBV7-9	CASSLDRTGGDYGYTF	TGTGCCAGCAGCCTAGACCGGACAGGGGGTGACTATGGCTACACCTTC
NA	TRBJ2-7	NA	TRBV2	CASNQGYEQYF	TGTGCCAGCAATCAGGGCTACGAGCAGTACTTC
TRBD1	TRBJ1-4	few	TRBV7-9	CASSLEQGDATNEKLFF	TGTGCCAGCAGCTTAGAACAGGGGGACGCAACTAATGAAAAACTGTTTTTT
TRBD2	TRBJ2-7	NA	TRBV10-3	CAISDGSSGFYEQYF	TGTGCCATCAGTGATGGGTCTAGCGGCTTCTACGAGCAGTACTTC
NA	TRBJ1-2	NA	TRBV3-1/TRBV3-2	CASSLLGVFAGDNGYTF	TGTGCCAGCAGCCTTTTGGGAGTCTTTGCCGGGGACAATGGCTACACCTTC
NA	TRBJ2-1	few	TRBV18	CASSAAQNEQFF	TGTGCCAGCTCAGCGGCCCAAAATGAGCAGTTCTTC
TRBD1	TRBJ1-2	NA	TRBV29-1	CSVETGTGGRYTF	TGCAGCGTCGAAACCGGGACAGGGGGCCGCTACACCTTC
NA	TRBJ1-2	once	TRBV9	CASSVTRGDYGYTF	TGTGCCAGCAGCGTAACAAGGGGCGACTATGGCTACACCTTC
TRBD1	TRBJ2-1	NA	TRBV15	CATSRGGVQGGEQFF	TGTGCCACCAGCAGAGGAGGGGTACAGGGGGGTGAGCAGTTCTTC
TRBD1	TRBJ1-3	once	TRBV4-1	CASSQVRGLGNTIYF	TGCGCCAGCAGCCAAGTTAGGGGGCTTGGAAACACCATATATTTT
NA	TRBJ2-3	NA	TRBV5-1	CASSLTADTQYF	TGCGCCAGCAGCTTAACGGCAGATACGCAGTATTTT
NA	TRBJ1-1	NA	TRBV9	CASSDRGAEAFF	TGTGCCAGCAGCGACCGGGGGGCTGAAGCTTTCTTT
TRBD2	TRBJ2-7	once	TRBV29-1	CSGGLGKYEQYF	TGCAGCGGTGGACTAGGGAAGTACGAGCAGTACTTC
NA	TRBJ2-7	NA	TRBV7-2	CASSLREMTASEQYF	TGTGCCAGCAGCCTCCGGGAAATGACTGCCAGCGAGCAGTACTTC
NA	TRBJ1-1	NA	TRBV7-9	CASSFTGEGKAFF	TGTGCCAGCAGCTTTACAGGAGAAGGGAAAGCTTTCTTT
NA	TRBJ2-3	NA	TRBV5-4	CASSSGSPVTDTQYF	TGTGCCAGCAGCTCGGGGAGCCCGGTCACAGATACGCAGTATTTT
NA	TRBJ2-4	NA	TRBV7-9	CASSSVMGGGYLAKNIQYF	TGTGCCAGCAGCTCCGTGATGGGCGGAGGATACCTAGCCAAAAACATTCAGTACTTC
NA	TRBJ2-3	NA	TRBV18	CASSPKGVSTDTQYF	TGTGCCAGCTCACCTAAAGGGGTTAGCACAGATACGCAGTATTTT
TRBD1	TRBJ2-4	few	TRBV5-8	CASSLGTGGTNIQYF	TGTGCCAGCAGCTTGGGGACAGGGGGGACGAACATTCAGTACTTC
TRBD1	TRBJ2-3	NA	TRBV2	CASSGQGAVNTQYF	TGTGCCAGCAGTGGACAGGGGGCGGTTAATACGCAGTATTTT
NA	TRBJ2-5	NA	TRBV7-9	CASSPVEQTQYF	TGTGCCAGCAGCCCGGTCGAGCAGACCCAGTACTTC
TRBD1	TRBJ2-7	NA	TRBV9	CASSVGGQGNHEQYF	TGTGCCAGCAGCGTAGGGGGACAGGGAAACCACGAGCAGTACTTC
NA	TRBJ2-2	NA	TRBV11-2	CASSLEGAFAGELFF	TGTGCCAGCAGCTTGGAGGGGGCCTTTGCCGGGGAGCTGTTTTTT
NA	TRBJ2-7	NA	TRBV25-1	CASSRGGNSYEQYF	TGTGCCAGCAGCAGAGGGGGAAACTCCTACGAGCAGTACTTC
TRBD1	TRBJ1-5	NA	TRBV28	CASSETGQGSGGSNQPQHF	TGTGCCAGCAGTGAGACGGGACAGGGAAGCGGGGGTTCGAATCAGCCCCAGCATTTT
NA	TRBJ1-1	NA	TRBV6-5	CASRRSTEAFF	TGTGCCAGCAGGAGGAGCACTGAAGCTTTCTTT
NA	TRBJ2-2	once	TRBV19	CASRIEGRSTGELFF	TGTGCCAGTAGAATTGAGGGTAGATCCACCGGGGAGCTGTTTTTT
NA	TRBJ2-7	few	TRBV2	CASREGREQYF	TGTGCCAGCAGGGAGGGGCGGGAGCAGTACTTC
TRBD2	TRBJ2-1	once	TRBV7-6	CASSLALAGGSQFF	TGTGCCAGCAGCTTAGCGCTAGCGGGAGGGTCCCAGTTCTTC
TRBD1	TRBJ2-1	NA	TRBV11-3	CASSLGDRVYNEQFF	TGTGCCAGCAGCCTTGGGGACAGGGTCTACAATGAGCAGTTCTTC
TRBD1	TRBJ1-1	NA	TRBV6-5	CASSYRQGTEAFF	TGTGCCAGCAGTTACAGACAGGGAACTGAAGCTTTCTTT
TRBD1	TRBJ1-1	NA	TRBV19	CASLAGGTEAFF	TGTGCCAGTTTGGCAGGGGGTACTGAAGCTTTCTTT
NA	TRBJ2-1	NA	TRBV20-1	CSAGQREQFF	TGCAGTGCAGGCCAGCGGGAGCAGTTCTTC
NA	TRBJ2-1	NA	TRBV25-1	CASSEWMGTPLHFQFF	TGTGCCAGCAGTGAATGGATGGGGACACCTCTACACTTCCAGTTCTTC
NA	TRBJ1-4	NA	TRBV6-1	CASSDKGGRLFEKLFF	TGTGCCAGCAGTGACAAAGGCGGGAGGCTTTTTGAAAAACTGTTTTTT
TRBD1	TRBJ2-7	NA	TRBV28	CASSPSGTAFYEQYF	TGTGCCAGCAGTCCTTCCGGGACAGCATTCTACGAGCAGTACTTC
NA	TRBJ1-4	NA	TRBV30	CAWSPGANEKLFF	TGTGCCTGGAGTCCGGGGGCTAATGAAAAACTGTTTTTT
NA	TRBJ2-2	NA	TRBV11-2	CASSFPFTGELFF	TGTGCCAGCAGCTTCCCATTCACCGGGGAGCTGTTTTTT
TRBD2	TRBJ2-3	NA	TRBV7-8	CASSPPGTRGGPDTQYF	TGTGCCAGCAGCCCCCCGGGGACTAGGGGGGGCCCAGATACGCAGTATTTT
TRBD2	TRBJ2-1	NA	TRBV29-1	CSVGRFWTSGYYNEQFF	TGCAGCGTTGGCCGGTTTTGGACTAGCGGCTACTACAATGAGCAGTTCTTC